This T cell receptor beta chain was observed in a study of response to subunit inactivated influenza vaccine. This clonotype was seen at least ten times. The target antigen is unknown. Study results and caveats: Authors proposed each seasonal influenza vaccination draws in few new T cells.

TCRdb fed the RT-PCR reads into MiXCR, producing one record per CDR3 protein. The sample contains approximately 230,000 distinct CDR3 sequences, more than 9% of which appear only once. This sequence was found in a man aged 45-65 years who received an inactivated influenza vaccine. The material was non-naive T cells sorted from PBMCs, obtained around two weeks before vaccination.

The CDR3 loop reads CASSLESSGNTIYF. In DNA, the CDR3 is TGTGCCAGCAGCTTAGAGAGCTCTGGAAACACCATATATTTT. J is TRBJ1-3 and V is TRBV11-2, with no clear D. The germline V gene has CDR1 SGHAT and CDR2 FQNNGV. The CDR3 has 14 amino acids. V lost 0 bases to trimming and J lost 0 bases, with 3 bases between them.